This TCR beta chain stems from a study of T cells in Graves' hyperthyroidism and ophthalmopathy. Study context: Peripheral blood draws took place at initial diagnosis, ahead of any treatment. General study findings and limits: Researchers found most expanded thyroid clonotypes above 0.001 in blood as well.

Graves' hyperthyroidism without ophthalmopathy progression within 18 months was termed stable. Patients were excluded because of uncontrolled infection, other autoimmune disease, pregnancy or lactation. CDR1 and CDR2 (germline): SGHTA, FQGNSA. Trimming removed 4 bases at V and 0 bases at J, with 9 bases between. The CDR3 has 14 amino acids. This clonotype has at least ten counts. Antigen: not known. Template material for amplifying TCR beta CDR3 regions consisted of RNA transcripts. HTBI primers were employed in a first-round RT-PCR of the TCR CDR3. From the multiplex PCR reads, TCRdb called clonotypes with MiXCR, one entry per CDR3 protein. There are 700,000 to 950,000 distinct CDR3 sequences in the sample; roughly 32% occur only once, and around 30% lies in the top ten.

The sequence derives from a woman aged 40 to 50 with Graves' hyperthyroidism. The gene calls are TRBV7-2 and TRBJ1-2; D is unclear. Sequenced material: blood. CDR3 sequence: CASSSGPANYGYTF. The CDR3, as DNA: TGTGCCAGCAGCTCCGGACCGGCTAACTATGGCTACACCTTC.